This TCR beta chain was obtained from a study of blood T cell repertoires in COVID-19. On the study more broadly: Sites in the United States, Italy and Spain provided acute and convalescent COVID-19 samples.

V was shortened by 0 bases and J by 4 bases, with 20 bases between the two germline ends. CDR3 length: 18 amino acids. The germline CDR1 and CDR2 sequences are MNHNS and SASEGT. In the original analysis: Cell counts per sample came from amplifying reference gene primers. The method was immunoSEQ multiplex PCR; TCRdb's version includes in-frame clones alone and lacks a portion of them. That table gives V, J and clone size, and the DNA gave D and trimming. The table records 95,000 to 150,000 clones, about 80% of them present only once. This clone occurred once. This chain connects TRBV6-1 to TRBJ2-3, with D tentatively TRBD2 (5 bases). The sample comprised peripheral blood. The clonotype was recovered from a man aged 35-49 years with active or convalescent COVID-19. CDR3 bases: TGTGCCAGCAGTGAAGCTTACGGGGAGACTACCCGGGCAGATACGCAGTATTTT. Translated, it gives CASSEAYGETTRADTQYF.